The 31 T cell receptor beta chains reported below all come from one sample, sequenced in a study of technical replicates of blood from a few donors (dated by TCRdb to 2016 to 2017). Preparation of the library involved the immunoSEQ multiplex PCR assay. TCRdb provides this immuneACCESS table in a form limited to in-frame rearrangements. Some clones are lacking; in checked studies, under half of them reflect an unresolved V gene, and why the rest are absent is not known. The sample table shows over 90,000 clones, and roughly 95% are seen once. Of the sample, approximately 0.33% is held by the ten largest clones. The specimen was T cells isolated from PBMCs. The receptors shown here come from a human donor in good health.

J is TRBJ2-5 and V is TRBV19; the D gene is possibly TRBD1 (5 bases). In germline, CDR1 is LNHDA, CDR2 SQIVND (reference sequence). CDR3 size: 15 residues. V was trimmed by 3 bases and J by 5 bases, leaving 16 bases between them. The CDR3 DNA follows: TGTGCCAGTAGTATGTCAGGGTTAGGACCCGAGACCCAGTACTTC. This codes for CASSMSGLGPETQYF.

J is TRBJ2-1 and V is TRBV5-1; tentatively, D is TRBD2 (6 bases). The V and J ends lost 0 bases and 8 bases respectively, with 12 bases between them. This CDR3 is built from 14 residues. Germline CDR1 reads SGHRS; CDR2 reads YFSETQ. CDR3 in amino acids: CASSLAAGIYEQFF. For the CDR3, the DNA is TGCGCCAGCAGCTTGGCAGCGGGTATCTATGAGCAGTTCTTC.

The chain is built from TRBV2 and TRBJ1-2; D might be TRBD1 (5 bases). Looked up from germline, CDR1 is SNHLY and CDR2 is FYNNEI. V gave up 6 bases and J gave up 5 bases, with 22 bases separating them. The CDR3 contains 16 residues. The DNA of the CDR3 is TGTGCCAGCAGGATACTTACGTCGACAGAGAGATATGGCTACACCTTC. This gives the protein CASRILTSTERYGYTF.

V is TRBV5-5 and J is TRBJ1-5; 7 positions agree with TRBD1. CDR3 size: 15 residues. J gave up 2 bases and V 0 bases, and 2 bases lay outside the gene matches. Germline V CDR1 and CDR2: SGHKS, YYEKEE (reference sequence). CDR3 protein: CASSLAGGGNQPQHF. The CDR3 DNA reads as TGTGCCAGCAGCTTGGCAGGGGGTGGCAATCAGCCCCAGCATTTT.

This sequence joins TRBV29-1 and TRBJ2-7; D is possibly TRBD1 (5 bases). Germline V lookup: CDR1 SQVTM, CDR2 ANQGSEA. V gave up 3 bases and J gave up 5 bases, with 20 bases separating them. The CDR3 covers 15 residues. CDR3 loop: CSVEIHDSPRNEQYF. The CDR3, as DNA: TGCAGCGTTGAGATACACGACAGCCCAAGGAACGAGCAGTACTTC.

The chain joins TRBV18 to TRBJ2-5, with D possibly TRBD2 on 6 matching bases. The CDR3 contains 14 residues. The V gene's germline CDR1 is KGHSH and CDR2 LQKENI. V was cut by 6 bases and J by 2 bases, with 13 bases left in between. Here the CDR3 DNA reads TGTGCCAGCTCGCGCAACCGGGGGCAAGAGACCCAGTACTTC. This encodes CASSRNRGQETQYF.

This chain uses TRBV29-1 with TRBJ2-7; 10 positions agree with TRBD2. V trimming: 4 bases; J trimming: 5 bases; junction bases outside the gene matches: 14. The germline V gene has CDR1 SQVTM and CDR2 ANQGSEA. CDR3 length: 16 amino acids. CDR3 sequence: CSVGGVFGSGRNEQYF. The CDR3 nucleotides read TGCAGCGTTGGAGGGGTATTCGGTAGCGGGAGGAACGAGCAGTACTTC.

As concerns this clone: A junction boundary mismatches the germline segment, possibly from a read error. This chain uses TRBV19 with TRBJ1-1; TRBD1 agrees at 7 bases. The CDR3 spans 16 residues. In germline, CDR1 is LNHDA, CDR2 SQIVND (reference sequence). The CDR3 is CASSIKPGQLNTEAFF. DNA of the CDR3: TGTGCCAGTAGTATTAAACCGGGACAGCTGAATACTGAAGCTTTCTTT. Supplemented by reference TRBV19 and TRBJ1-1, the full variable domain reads DGGITQSPKYLFRKEGQNVTLSCEQNLNHDAMYWYRQDPGQGLRLIYYSQIVNDFQKGDIAEGYSVSREKKESFPLTVTSAQKNPTAFYLCASSIKPGQLNTEAFFGQGTRLTVV.

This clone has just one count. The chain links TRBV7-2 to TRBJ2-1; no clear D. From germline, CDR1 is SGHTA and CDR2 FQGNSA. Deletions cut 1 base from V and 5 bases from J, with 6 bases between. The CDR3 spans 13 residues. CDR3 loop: CASSLGPNNEQFF. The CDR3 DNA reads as TGTGCCAGCAGCTTAGGGCCGAACAATGAGCAGTTCTTC.

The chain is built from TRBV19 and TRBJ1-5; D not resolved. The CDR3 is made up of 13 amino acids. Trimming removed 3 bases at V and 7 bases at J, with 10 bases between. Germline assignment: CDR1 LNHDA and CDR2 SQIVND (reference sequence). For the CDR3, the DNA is TGTGCCAGTAGTATCTACTTATCACAGCCCCAGCATTTT. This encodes CASSIYLSQPQHF.

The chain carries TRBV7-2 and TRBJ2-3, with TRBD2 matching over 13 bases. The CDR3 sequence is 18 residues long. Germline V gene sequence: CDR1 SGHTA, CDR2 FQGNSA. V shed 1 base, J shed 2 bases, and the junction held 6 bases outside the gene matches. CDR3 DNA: TGTGCCAGCAGCTTAGACTTCGGACTAGCGGGAGTCACAGATACGCAGTATTTT. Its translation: CASSLDFGLAGVTDTQYF.

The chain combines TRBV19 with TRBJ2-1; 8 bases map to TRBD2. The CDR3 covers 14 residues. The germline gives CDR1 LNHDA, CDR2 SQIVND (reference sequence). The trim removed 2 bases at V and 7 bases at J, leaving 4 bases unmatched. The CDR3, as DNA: TGTGCCAGTAGTATAAGCGGGAGTGGAAATGAGCAGTTCTTC. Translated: CASSISGSGNEQFF.

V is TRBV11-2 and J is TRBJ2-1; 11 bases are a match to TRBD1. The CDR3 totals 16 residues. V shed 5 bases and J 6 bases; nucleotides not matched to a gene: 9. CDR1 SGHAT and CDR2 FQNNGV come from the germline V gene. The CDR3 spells CASSPVGQGVSNEQFF. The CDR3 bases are TGTGCCAGCAGCCCTGTGGGACAGGGGGTGTCCAATGAGCAGTTCTTC.

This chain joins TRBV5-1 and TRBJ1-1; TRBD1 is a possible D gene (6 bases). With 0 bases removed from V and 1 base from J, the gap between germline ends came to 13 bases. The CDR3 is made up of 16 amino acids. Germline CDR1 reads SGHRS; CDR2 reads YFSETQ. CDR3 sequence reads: CASSLGTGGTNTEAFF. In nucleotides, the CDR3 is TGCGCCAGCAGCTTGGGTACGGGGGGCACGAACACTGAAGCTTTCTTT.

In DNA, the CDR3 is TGTGCCAGCAGCTTTGGTAGCTACGAGCAGTACTTC. Translated, it gives CASSFGSYEQYF. The rearrangement uses TRBV11-2 and TRBJ2-7; D gene uncertain. The CDR3 is 12 residues long. Germline lookup yields CDR1 SGHAT and CDR2 FQNNGV. Trimming removed 3 bases at V and 3 bases at J, with 6 bases between.

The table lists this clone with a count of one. DNA for the CDR3: TGTGCCAGCAGTAACACAGGGGGCGTCACTGAAGCTTTCTTT. It encodes CASSNTGGVTEAFF. The chain recombines TRBV27 with TRBJ1-1; 9 bases line up with TRBD1. Germline loops: CDR1 MNHEY, CDR2 SMNVEV (reference sequence). The CDR3 is made up of 14 amino acids. V lost 5 bases, J lost 4 bases, and 5 bases stayed unmatched.

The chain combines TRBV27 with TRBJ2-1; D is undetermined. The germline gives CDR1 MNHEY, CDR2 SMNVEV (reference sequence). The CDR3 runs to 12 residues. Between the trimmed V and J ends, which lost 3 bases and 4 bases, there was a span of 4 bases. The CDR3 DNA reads TGTGCCAGCAGTTTCTCTTACAATGAGCAGTTCTTC. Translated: CASSFSYNEQFF.

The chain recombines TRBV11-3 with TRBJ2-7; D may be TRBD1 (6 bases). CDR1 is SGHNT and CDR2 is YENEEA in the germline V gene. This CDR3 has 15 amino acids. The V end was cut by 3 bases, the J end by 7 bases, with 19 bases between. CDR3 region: CASSFHREKDDEQYF. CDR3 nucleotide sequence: TGTGCCAGCAGCTTTCACAGGGAAAAGGACGATGAGCAGTACTTC.

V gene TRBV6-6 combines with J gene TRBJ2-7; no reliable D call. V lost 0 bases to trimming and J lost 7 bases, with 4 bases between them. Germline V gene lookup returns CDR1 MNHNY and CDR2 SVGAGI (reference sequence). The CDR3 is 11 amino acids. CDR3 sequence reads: CASSYSREQYF. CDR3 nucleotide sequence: TGTGCCAGCAGTTACTCGAGGGAGCAGTACTTC.

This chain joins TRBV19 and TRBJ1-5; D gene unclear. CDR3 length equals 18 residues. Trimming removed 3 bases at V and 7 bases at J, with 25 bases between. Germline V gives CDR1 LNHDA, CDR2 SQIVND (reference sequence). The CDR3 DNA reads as TGTGCCAGTAGTATTTACATCTCGGAGGGTATGGTCGGGCAGCCCCAGCATTTT. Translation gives CASSIYISEGMVGQPQHF.

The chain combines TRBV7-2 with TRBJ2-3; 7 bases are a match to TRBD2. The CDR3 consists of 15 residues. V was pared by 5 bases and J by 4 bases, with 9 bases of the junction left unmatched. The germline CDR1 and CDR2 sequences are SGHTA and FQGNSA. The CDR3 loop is CASSLTSADSDTQYF. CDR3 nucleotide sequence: TGTGCCAGCAGCCTAACTAGCGCTGATTCAGATACGCAGTATTTT.

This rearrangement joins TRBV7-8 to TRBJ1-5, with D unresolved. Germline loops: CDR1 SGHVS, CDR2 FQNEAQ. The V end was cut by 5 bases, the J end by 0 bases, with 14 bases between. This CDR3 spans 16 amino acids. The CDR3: CASSPMPTFSNQPQHF. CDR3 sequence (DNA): TGTGCCAGCAGCCCTATGCCAACTTTTAGCAATCAGCCCCAGCATTTT.

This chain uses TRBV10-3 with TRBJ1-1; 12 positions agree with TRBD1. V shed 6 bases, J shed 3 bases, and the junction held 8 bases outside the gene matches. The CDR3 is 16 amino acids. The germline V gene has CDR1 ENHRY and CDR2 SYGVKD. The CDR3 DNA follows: TGTGCCATCAGAGCGGGGACAGGGGGCGGGTACACTGAAGCTTTCTTT. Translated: CAIRAGTGGGYTEAFF.

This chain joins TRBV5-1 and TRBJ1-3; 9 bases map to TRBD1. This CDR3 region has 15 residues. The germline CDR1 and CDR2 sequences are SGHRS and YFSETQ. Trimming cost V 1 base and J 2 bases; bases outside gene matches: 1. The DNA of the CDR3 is TGCGCCAGCAGCTTGAGACAGGGGGCTGGAAACACCATATATTTT. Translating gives CASSLRQGAGNTIYF.

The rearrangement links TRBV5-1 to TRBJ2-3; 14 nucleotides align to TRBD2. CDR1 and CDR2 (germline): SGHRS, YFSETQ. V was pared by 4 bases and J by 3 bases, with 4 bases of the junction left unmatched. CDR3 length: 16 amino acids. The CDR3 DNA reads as TGCGCCAGCAGCGCCGGGACTAGCGGGAGTACAGATACGCAGTATTTT. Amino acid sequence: CASSAGTSGSTDTQYF.

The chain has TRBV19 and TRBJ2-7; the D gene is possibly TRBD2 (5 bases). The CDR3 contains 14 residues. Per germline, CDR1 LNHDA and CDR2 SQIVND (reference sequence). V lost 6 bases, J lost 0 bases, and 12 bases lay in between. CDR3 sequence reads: CASSPTDSSYEQYF. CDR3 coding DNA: TGTGCCAGTAGCCCCACGGACTCCTCCTACGAGCAGTACTTC. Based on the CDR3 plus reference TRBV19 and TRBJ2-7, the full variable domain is DGGITQSPKYLFRKEGQNVTLSCEQNLNHDAMYWYRQDPGQGLRLIYYSQIVNDFQKGDIAEGYSVSREKKESFPLTVTSAQKNPTAFYLCASSPTDSSYEQYFGPGTRLTVT.

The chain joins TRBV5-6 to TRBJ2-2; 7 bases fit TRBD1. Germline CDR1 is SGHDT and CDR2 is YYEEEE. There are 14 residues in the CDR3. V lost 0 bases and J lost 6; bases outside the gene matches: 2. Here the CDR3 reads CASSLATGAGELFF. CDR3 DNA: TGTGCCAGCAGCTTGGCAACAGGGGCCGGGGAGCTGTTTTTT.

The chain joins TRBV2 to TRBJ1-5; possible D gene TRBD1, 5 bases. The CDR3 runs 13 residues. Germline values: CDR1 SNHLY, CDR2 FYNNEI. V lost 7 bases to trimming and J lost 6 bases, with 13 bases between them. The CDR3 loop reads CASNREGSQPQHF. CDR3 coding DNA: TGTGCCAGCAATAGGGAGGGGAGTCAGCCCCAGCATTTT.

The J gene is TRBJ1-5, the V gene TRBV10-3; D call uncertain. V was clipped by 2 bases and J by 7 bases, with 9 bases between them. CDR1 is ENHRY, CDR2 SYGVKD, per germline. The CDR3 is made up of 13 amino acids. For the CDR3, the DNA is TGTGCCATCAGTGAGAGCAAGTGGCAGCCCCAGCATTTT. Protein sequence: CAISESKWQPQHF.

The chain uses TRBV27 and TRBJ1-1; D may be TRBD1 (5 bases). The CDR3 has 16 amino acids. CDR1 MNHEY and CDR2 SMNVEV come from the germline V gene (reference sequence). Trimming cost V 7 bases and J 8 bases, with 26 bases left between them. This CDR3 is CASTALGGGPVEEAFF. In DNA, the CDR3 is TGTGCCAGCACCGCCCTCGGGGGAGGGCCGGTTGAAGAAGCTTTCTTT.

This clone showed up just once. The CDR3 nucleotides read TGTGCCAGCAGTCACCGGGCCCCTAGCGGGCCCGGAGCAAAAGAGACCCAGTACTTC. Amino acid sequence: CASSHRAPSGPGAKETQYF. The chain links TRBV21-1 to TRBJ2-5; the D call in the table, TRBD2, was not verified against the DNA. TRBV21-1 is classified as a pseudogene. The CDR3 is 19 amino acids.